Shown below are 7 T cell receptor beta chains from a single sample sequenced in a study of breast tumors, draining lymph nodes, adjacent tissues (dated by TCRdb to 2016 to 2017). Lymph node samples were obtained from the axillary draining lymph nodes of breast cancer patients. The library came from multiplex PCR. The instrument was an Illumina HiSeq 2000. TCRdb passed the public sequencing reads through fastp at Q25 and MiXCR, retaining productive beta sequences. A single entry per CDR3 protein holds the most common genes and DNA from its merged rows. The sample table shows 150,000 to 250,000 distinct CDR3 sequences, and roughly 31% are seen once. The ten largest clones represent about 4.3% of the sample. Sequenced input: axillary lymph node tissue. These receptors all come from a female donor with breast cancer. Some clones in this sample may be carry-over from other donors' samples.

Ten or more counts support this clonotype. This rearrangement joins TRBV11-2 to TRBJ2-5, with unresolved D. This CDR3 has 12 residues. Trimming left V 1 base short and J 3 bases short, with 3 bases between. Germline CDR1 reads SGHAT; CDR2 reads FQNNGV. CDR3 sequence reads: CASSLAKETQYF. The CDR3 DNA reads as TGTGCCAGCAGCTTAGCAAAAGAGACCCAGTACTTC.

In this sample, this clonotype turned up many times. The V call is TRBV19, the J call TRBJ2-6; TRBD1 might be the D (5 bases). The V end lost 5 bases, the J end lost 2 bases, and 13 bases lay between the germline ends. CDR3 length equals 16 residues. Germline V CDR1 and CDR2: LNHDA, SQIVND (reference sequence). The CDR3 nucleotides are TGTGCCAGTAGTTCAACGTGGGGCGCTGGGGCCAACGTCCTGACTTTC. Amino acids: CASSSTWGAGANVLTF.

Notes on this clonotype: The germline gene is not matched at one end of the junction; a read error may be the cause. The chain combines TRBV9 with TRBJ2-6, with D perhaps matching TRBD1 (5 bases). This CDR3 comprises 17 residues. Per the germline V gene, CDR1 is SGDLS and CDR2 is YYNGEE. The CDR3 spells CATTIHQGLSGATVLTF. CDR3 in DNA: TGTGCCACCACCATACATCAGGGCCTCTCTGGGGCCACCGTCCTGACTTTC. Looking up the rest from reference TRBV9 and TRBJ2-6 gives the full variable domain: DSGVTQTPKHLITATGQRVTLRCSPRSGDLSVYWYQQSLDQGLQFLIQYYNGEERAKGNILERFSAQQFPDLHSELNLSSLELGDSALYFCATTIHQGLSGATVLTFGAGSRLTVL.

This clonotype occurred many times. The J gene is TRBJ1-6, the V gene TRBV16, with no clear D. The CDR3 has 13 residues. Germline values: CDR1 KGHSY, CDR2 FQNENV. The germline V and J ends were trimmed by 0 bases and 5 bases, with 2 bases remaining between them. The CDR3 DNA is TGTGCCAGCAGCCAATCGGATAATTCACCCCTCCACTTT. Translated: CASSQSDNSPLHF.

This clonotype was seen a single time. The chain uses TRBV7-9 and TRBJ2-3; 12 bases agree with TRBD2. There are 15 residues in the CDR3. Germline CDR1 reads SEHNR; CDR2 reads FQNEAQ (reference sequence). Losses at the gene ends were 5 bases for V and 11 bases for J; bases not matched to a gene: 11. CDR3 nucleotide sequence: TGTGCCAGCAGCCTCCAGACTAGCGGGAGTAGGGAGCAGTATTTT. This encodes CASSLQTSGSREQYF.

V is TRBV19 and J is TRBJ2-2; D unclear. Looked up from germline, CDR1 is LNHDA and CDR2 is SQIVND (reference sequence). The CDR3 sequence is 13 residues long. With 9 bases removed from V and 8 bases from J, the gap between germline ends came to 16 bases. In nucleotides, the CDR3 is TGTGCCAGGGCCCCCGGGTTATTGGGGGAGCTGTTTTTT. Its translation: CARAPGLLGELFF.

The table lists this clonotype with many counts. A much larger clone is a single base away; this may be a read error. The chain is built from TRBV20-1 and TRBJ1-6; D remains ambiguous. CDR1 DFQATT and CDR2 SNEGSKA come from the germline V gene (reference sequence). The CDR3 spans 12 residues. CDR3 bases: TGCAGTGCCCTGCCCTATAATTCACCCCCCCACTTT. Amino acid sequence: CSALPYNSPPHF.